This is a list of T cell receptor beta chains from one sample in a study of T-cell memory formation after mild COVID-19. TCRdb re-called the 5' RACE reads with MiXCR, one entry per CDR3 protein. The sample holds around 300,000 distinct CDR3 sequences, around 15% seen once. Input material: PBMCs or a T cell subset sorted from them (not recorded which). These receptors all stem from a man between 18 and 35 years old who had mild COVID-19 (a few samples of this study predate the infection). Cell type and time point are not known. The conserved cysteine and the conserved F or W are not part of the CDR3 here. Each record gives: J gene, V gene, D gene, CDR3 protein. D genes are given only for firm matches.

TRBJ2-4 TRBV30 . AWSESKNIQY
TRBJ1-2 TRBV12-3/TRBV12-4 TRBD1 ASGRDWPVRGKDYGYT
TRBJ1-5 TRBV7-8 . ASSLANQGNQPQH
TRBJ2-1 TRBV11-2 TRBD1 ASSRTGGPNEQF
TRBJ2-4 TRBV4-1 . ASSQVLGNIQY
TRBJ2-2 TRBV5-1 TRBD2 ASSLDRGGSGELF
TRBJ2-3 TRBV20-1 TRBD2 SARGLAGGRDTQY
TRBJ2-2 TRBV4-1 TRBD2 ASSQESGGNTGELF
TRBJ2-4 TRBV27 TRBD2 VGPGGKNIQY
TRBJ1-5 TRBV7-9 . ASSSGVGTRDQPQH
TRBJ2-1 TRBV6-5 . ASSPGTPSDEQF
TRBJ2-1 TRBV4-3 TRBD2 ASSQVLRTSGGINEQF
TRBJ2-1 TRBV5-1 . ASSRTRNEQF
TRBJ1-4 TRBV20-1 TRBD1 SAPTGGNEKLF
TRBJ1-2 TRBV6-5 . ASSYGHETNYGYT
TRBJ2-1 TRBV6-2/TRBV6-3 . ASRDSSVDEQF
TRBJ1-2 TRBV7-9 . ASSLTEQKGYT
TRBJ2-3 TRBV11-2 . ASSLAPRSLSTDTQY
TRBJ2-7 TRBV6-5 TRBD2 ASSQAGLAGVEQY
TRBJ2-7 TRBV5-1 . ASSFEDSPYEQY
TRBJ1-3 TRBV15 . ATSRDYGNTIY
TRBJ2-7 TRBV27 . ASTRGGTVGDEQY
TRBJ2-1 TRBV27 . ASSPPEVSYNEQF
TRBJ1-5 TRBV5-8 . ASSPRLIGNQPQH
TRBJ2-5 TRBV18 . ASSPSGDGETQY
TRBJ2-2 TRBV19 . ASSIGGYTGELF
TRBJ2-2 TRBV6-5 . ASSGQCRGELF
TRBJ2-5 TRBV3-1 TRBD2 ASSQALAGAREETQY
TRBJ1-6 TRBV5-1 . ASSLVSYNSPLH
TRBJ2-7 TRBV6-1 . ASIPGLTSYEQY
TRBJ2-7 TRBV7-9 . ASSLGRGTGPFLYEQY
TRBJ2-5 TRBV5-1 TRBD2 ASSLDGGTKETQY
TRBJ2-5 TRBV5-4 . ASSSQGYQETQY
TRBJ2-5 TRBV5-1 . ASSSPEGGETQY
TRBJ2-4 TRBV7-7 . ASSWGGRAKNIQY
TRBJ2-7 TRBV5-1 TRBD1 ASTHGTATIYEQY
TRBJ1-2 TRBV25-1 . ASSEAGGANYGYT
TRBJ2-5 TRBV5-4 TRBD2 ASSFGGAEETQY
TRBJ1-2 TRBV7-9 TRBD1 ASSPVDRPNYGYT
TRBJ1-2 TRBV2 . ASSGTINLNYGYT
TRBJ2-5 TRBV11-3 . ASSSSTGETQY
TRBJ1-1 TRBV18 . ASSPGRRNTEAF
TRBJ2-5 TRBV4-1 . ASSQAWGGETQY
TRBJ1-1 TRBV4-2 . ASSGQLGTEAF
TRBJ2-7 TRBV12-3/TRBV12-4 . ASSLWVYEQY
TRBJ1-1 TRBV6-2/TRBV6-3 . ASRSLTAGVSTEAF
TRBJ1-1 TRBV27 . ASSNPTNTEAF
TRBJ1-1 TRBV27 . ASSLALGGAEAF
TRBJ2-1 TRBV4-3 . ASSQGGAGSYNEQF
TRBJ1-1 TRBV5-1 TRBD1 ASSLQGGNTEAF
TRBJ2-3 TRBV12-3/TRBV12-4 TRBD2 ASSLWRGDDTQY
TRBJ1-3 TRBV4-2 . ASSQQGPYGNTIY
TRBJ1-2 TRBV7-9 . ASSLSGGRGYT
TRBJ1-5 TRBV20-1 TRBD1 SASSATGWNQPQH
TRBJ2-5 TRBV24-1 TRBD1 ATSDPTTGGETQY
TRBJ2-6 TRBV7-9 . ASSLVPLRGHSGANVLT
TRBJ2-3 TRBV15 . ATSRTASTDTQY
TRBJ1-2 TRBV9 TRBD1 ASRPTGSYGYT
TRBJ2-7 TRBV19 TRBD1 ASTLTGSSYEQY